These 20 T cell receptor beta chains were sequenced from one sample in a study of CD8+ T cells in alopecia areata. Sequencing relied on a cDNA template that was reverse transcribed from extracted RNA. Data came from immunoSEQ multiplex PCR; TCRdb stores just in-frame clones and leaves some out. This repertoire holds about 270,000 clones, and none appear only once. Sorting of pooled cutaneous lymph node cells was based on CD4, CD8alpha, NKG2D, NKG2ACE and other markers. The material sequenced was CD4+ T cells sorted from a lymph node. Source of these receptors: a C3H/HeJ mouse with alopecia areata. The strain's MHC: H2-k.

Worth noting for this clone: Germline and genes: mouse. The read terminates 4 residues before the CDR3 end, so the remaining end is supplied by the germline J gene. V usage is TRBV13-1 and J usage is TRBJ2-5; TRBD2 aligns across 9 bases. Unmatched junction bases numbered 5, after V lost 0 bases and J lost 0 bases. The CDR3 totals 17 residues. Germline V gives CDR1 NSHNY, CDR2 SYGAGN. CDR3 in amino acids: CASSDAPTGGNQDTQYF. The DNA read from the CDR3 is TGTGCCAGCAGTGATGCCCCGACTGGGGGTAACCAAGAC.

This clone was recorded a few times. The germline and genes are mouse ones. Read sequence stops 4 residues before the CDR3 end, and the germline J gene provides the missing end. V gene TRBV13-1 combines with J gene TRBJ2-7; tentative D call: TRBD1 (6 bases). The CDR3 totals 15 residues. Between the trimmed V and J ends, which lost 2 bases and 0 bases, there was a span of 12 bases. Germline CDR1 NSHNY, CDR2 SYGAGN. Incomplete CDR3 DNA: TGTGCCAGCAGTGAGAGGGACATGAGCTCCTAT. Encoded protein: CASSERDMSSY. The CDR3 reads in full as CASSERDMSSYEQYF.

Notes on this clone: Genes and germline are mouse. The sequence runs out 4 residues before the end of the CDR3; the remainder is reconstructed from the germline J gene. The chain recombines TRBV12-1 with TRBJ2-1; 13 bases are a match to TRBD2. The CDR3 has 18 residues. Germline assignment: CDR1 SGHSN and CDR2 HYEKVE. V gave up 0 bases and J gave up 0 bases; unmatched junction bases: 4. This CDR3 is CASSLTGTGGGNYAEQFF. The CDR3 DNA, read in part, is TGTGCCAGCTCTCTCACCGGGACTGGGGGGGGTAACTATGCT.

This clone occurred many times. All gene names here are mouse names. The read terminates 4 residues ahead of where the CDR3 ends, so the germline J gene completes it. This sample includes further DNA sequences coding for the same CDR3. The rearrangement joins TRBV1 to TRBJ2-5, with D tentatively TRBD1 (5 bases). Germline CDR1 and CDR2: NSQYPW and LRSPGD (reference sequence). The CDR3 sequence is 14 residues long. The CDR3 sequence is CTCSADPGRDTQYF. Partial CDR3 DNA: TGCACCTGCAGTGCAGATCCAGGGAGGGAC.

Worth noting for this clone: Genes and germline are mouse. Read data end 4 residues before the CDR3 end; the end is taken from the germline J gene. J is TRBJ2-7 and V is TRBV13-1; 11 bases map to TRBD1. CDR3 length equals 15 residues. The germline V gene encodes CDR1 NSHNY and CDR2 SYGAGN. With 0 bases clipped from V and 2 bases from J, the junction kept 1 base outside the gene matches. CDR3 sequence reads: CASSDGTGGTYEQYF. The CDR3 bases that were read are TGTGCCAGCAGTGATGGGACAGGGGGCACCTAT.

This clone was counted many times. Genes and germline are mouse. The sample has other DNA sequences that encode this CDR3 too. The CDR3 sequence: CTCSAGTGDTEVFF. Partial CDR3 DNA: TGCACCTGCAGTGCAGGGACAGGGGACACA. The chain is built from TRBV1 and TRBJ1-1; the match to TRBD1 covers 9 bases. The read stops 4 residues short of the end of the CDR3; the missing end is completed from the germline J gene. There are 14 residues in the CDR3. Losses at the gene ends were 1 base for V and 3 bases for J; bases not matched to a gene: 0. Per germline, CDR1 NSQYPW and CDR2 LRSPGD (reference sequence).

On this clone itself: The germline and genes are mouse ones. The read finishes 3 residues shy of the CDR3 end, and the germline J gene is used to complete it. The chain employs TRBV13-3 and TRBJ1-6, with TRBD1 matching 8 bases. TRBJ1-6 is reported as an ORF; its role is uncertain. With 4 bases clipped from V and 7 bases from J, the junction kept 4 bases outside the gene matches. The CDR3 sequence is 14 residues long. Germline CDR1 NNHDY, CDR2 SYVADS. The CDR3 spells CASSLGQENSPLYF. The covered CDR3 bases are TGTGCCAGCAGTTTGGGACAGGAGAATTCGCCC.

This clone was seen a handful of times. The genes and germline here are from mouse. With the read ending 4 residues before the CDR3 end, the germline J gene is used to fill in that end. The V call is TRBV5, the J call TRBJ2-3; unclear D gene. The CDR3 is made up of 16 amino acids. Between the trimmed V and J ends, which lost 0 bases and 0 bases, there was a span of 10 bases. Germline lookup yields CDR1 LGHNA and CDR2 YNLKQL (reference sequence). The CDR3 bases that were read are TGTGCCAGCAGCCAAGATCTCCGACTTAGTGCAGAA. Its translation is CASSQDLRLSAE. The whole CDR3 sequence reads CASSQDLRLSAETLYF.

The sample holds a few counts of this clone. Gene names and germline refer to mouse. The read terminates 4 residues before the CDR3 end, so the remaining end is supplied by the germline J gene. The V gene is TRBV5, the J gene TRBJ2-1; TRBD2 agrees at 11 bases. The CDR3 extends over 15 amino acids. V trimming: 2 bases; J trimming: 6 bases; junction bases outside the gene matches: 3. Germline V gene sequence: CDR1 LGHNA, CDR2 YNLKQL (reference sequence). Partial CDR3 DNA: TGTGCCAGCAGCCAAAGACTGGGGGGGAGTGCT. Translation gives CASSQRLGGSA. The whole CDR3 sequence is CASSQRLGGSAEQFF.

On this clone itself: The gene names here belong to mouse. The DNA read from the CDR3 is TGTGCCAGCAGTGGAGGACAGGGGGTGAAC. Its translation: CASSGGQGVN. The entire CDR3 reads CASSGGQGVNTLYF. V usage is TRBV13-1 and J usage is TRBJ2-4; TRBD1 agrees at 10 bases. The observed sequence ends 4 residues before the CDR3 terminus, with the missing tail filled in from the germline J gene. CDR1 is NSHNY and CDR2 is SYGAGN in the germline V gene. This CDR3 has 14 amino acids.

Concerning this clone: Genes and germline are mouse. Read sequence stops 4 residues before the CDR3 end, and the germline J gene provides the missing end. V gene TRBV1 combines with J gene TRBJ2-5; 9 bases fit TRBD2. The CDR3 runs to 15 residues. Germline lookup yields CDR1 NSQYPW and CDR2 LRSPGD (reference sequence). The covered CDR3 bases are TGCACCTGCAGTGACTGGGGGGTAAACGGAGAC. It is translated as CTCSDWGVNGD. The CDR3 in full is CTCSDWGVNGDTQYF.

In this sample, this clone turned up a few times. Gene names denote mouse genes. The missing CDR3 end, 4 residues past where the read stops, is filled in from the germline J gene. The chain recombines TRBV31 with TRBJ2-2; TRBD2 agrees at 11 bases. The CDR3 consists of 16 residues. Germline V gives CDR1 GKSSPN, CDR2 SITVG. V lost 2 bases, J lost 2 bases, and 4 bases stayed unmatched. This chain's CDR3 is CAWSIRDWGNTGQLYF. CDR3 DNA, as far as it was read: TGTGCCTGGAGTATCCGGGACTGGGGGAACACCGGG.

In this sample, this clone turned up a few times. Genes here carry mouse names. The read finishes 4 residues shy of the CDR3 end, and the germline J gene is used to complete it. The rearrangement links TRBV13-1 to TRBJ1-2, with 7 bases that match TRBD1. Germline V CDR1 and CDR2: NSHNY, SYGAGN. After removal of 8 bases from V and 1 base from J, the junction contained 2 bases not matched to a gene. The CDR3 has 12 residues. The DNA read from the CDR3 is TGTGCCAGTGGGACAGAAAACTCC. It is translated as CASGTENS. The full CDR3 sequence reads CASGTENSDYTF.

As to this clone: Gene and germline names: mouse. The sequence runs out 4 residues before the end of the CDR3; the remainder is reconstructed from the germline J gene. Other DNA sequences from this sample encode an identical CDR3 as well. The chain recombines TRBV19 with TRBJ2-5; TRBD2 aligns across 8 bases. With V trimmed by 2 bases and J by 3 bases, 2 bases remained unmatched. The germline CDR1 and CDR2 sequences are FNHDT and SITEND (reference sequence). The CDR3 extends over 14 amino acids. The covered CDR3 bases are TGTGCCAGCAGTATCTGGGGGGCACAAGAC. Its protein product is CASSIWGAQD. The whole CDR3 protein is CASSIWGAQDTQYF.

A note on this clone: The gene symbols are mouse symbols. Read sequence stops 4 residues before the CDR3 end, and the germline J gene provides the missing end. The chain employs TRBV17 and TRBJ1-1, with a weak D call TRBD1 (6 bases). This CDR3 contains 9 residues. The germline gives CDR1 MNHDT, CDR2 YYDKIL. The sequenced CDR3 bases are TGTGCTACGGACAGA. This translates into CATDR. The complete CDR3 sequence is CATDREVFF. Using reference TRBV17 and TRBJ1-1 for the parts outside the CDR3, the full variable domain is DTTVKQNPRYKLARVGKPVNLICSQTMNHDTMYWYQKKPNQAPKLLLFYYDKILNREADTFEKFQSSRPNNSFCSLYIGSAGLEYSAMYLCATDREVFFGKGTRLTVV.

Turning to this clone: Gene names refer to mouse genes. Coverage ceases 4 residues before the CDR3 finishes, and the germline J gene fills in the end. V is TRBV1 and J is TRBJ2-2; possible D gene TRBD2, 6 bases. Germline loops: CDR1 NSQYPW, CDR2 LRSPGD (reference sequence). This CDR3 contains 15 residues. Trimming shortened V by 5 bases and J by 2 bases, and 12 bases separated the two germline ends. The CDR3 loop reads CTCSPPWGNTGQLYF. The CDR3 DNA, read in part, is TGCACCTGCAGTCCCCCCTGGGGCAACACCGGG.

This clone was recorded a few times. The genes are named according to mouse. The read terminates 4 residues ahead of where the CDR3 ends, so the germline J gene completes it. The chain links TRBV31 to TRBJ2-3, with 11 bases that match TRBD2. CDR1 is GKSSPN and CDR2 is SITVG in the germline V gene. The CDR3 extends over 15 amino acids. The junction had 2 bases not matched to a gene; V was cut back by 2 bases and J by 1 base. Incomplete CDR3 DNA: TGTGCCTGGAGTGGACTGGGGGGCCGTGCAGAA. Protein product: CAWSGLGGRAE. The whole CDR3 sequence reads CAWSGLGGRAETLYF.

In the case of this clone: The gene names given are mouse names. With the read ending 4 residues before the CDR3 end, the germline J gene is used to fill in that end. This chain connects TRBV13-3 to TRBJ2-3; D may be TRBD2 (7 bases). The CDR3 consists of 14 residues. Between the trimmed V and J ends, which lost 3 bases and 3 bases, there was a span of 11 bases. Germline CDR1 NNHDY, CDR2 SYVADS. The CDR3 DNA, read in part, is TGTGCCAGCAGTGGGGGGGCGCGGGCAGAA. Its translation: CASSGGARAE. The entire CDR3 protein is CASSGGARAETLYF.

In regard to this clone: Any gene name here is a mouse gene name. The CDR3 here is CASSSFVNYAEQFF. CDR3 DNA (partial): TGTGCTAGCAGTAGTTTTGTCAACTATGCT. The rearrangement links TRBV17 to TRBJ2-1; D not resolved. The read ends 4 residues shy of where the CDR3 ends; the end is completed using the germline J gene. CDR1 is MNHDT, CDR2 YYDKIL, per germline. Trimming cost V 3 bases and J 1 base, with 7 bases left between them. The CDR3 covers 14 residues.

This clone was recorded a few times. Germline and genes here are mouse. The CDR3 loop is CASRPGQTNTEVFF. The CDR3 bases that were read are TGTGCTAGCAGACCCGGACAGACAAACACA. This rearrangement joins TRBV29 to TRBJ1-1; tentatively, D is TRBD1 (6 bases). The read finishes 4 residues shy of the CDR3 end, and the germline J gene is used to complete it. Germline V gene lookup returns CDR1 MSHET and CDR2 SYDVDS. V gave up 6 bases and J gave up 0 bases, with 11 bases separating them. This CDR3 contains 14 residues.